The entry below describes one TCR beta chain. Per germline, CDR1 SGHDT and CDR2 YYEEEE. This CDR3 is 13 amino acids long. Trimming stripped 4 bases from V and 2 bases from J, with 10 bases between. This sample was included in a study of cytomegalovirus exposure and HLA in healthy donors. Vbeta (60) and Jbeta (13) primers were used in the PCR. TCRdb keeps only in-frame clones here, not all; method: immunoSEQ multiplex PCR. The table includes 70,000 to 100,000 clones, over 75% detected once. The rearrangement links TRBV5-6 to TRBJ2-7; D remains unclear. The receptor comes from a man aged 18 to 30 in good health and CMV-seronegative. Sequenced input: PBMCs. This CDR3 is CASSPGSAYEQYF. The CDR3 region has the DNA TGTGCCAGCAGCCCCGGGTCCGCCTACGAGCAGTACTTC.